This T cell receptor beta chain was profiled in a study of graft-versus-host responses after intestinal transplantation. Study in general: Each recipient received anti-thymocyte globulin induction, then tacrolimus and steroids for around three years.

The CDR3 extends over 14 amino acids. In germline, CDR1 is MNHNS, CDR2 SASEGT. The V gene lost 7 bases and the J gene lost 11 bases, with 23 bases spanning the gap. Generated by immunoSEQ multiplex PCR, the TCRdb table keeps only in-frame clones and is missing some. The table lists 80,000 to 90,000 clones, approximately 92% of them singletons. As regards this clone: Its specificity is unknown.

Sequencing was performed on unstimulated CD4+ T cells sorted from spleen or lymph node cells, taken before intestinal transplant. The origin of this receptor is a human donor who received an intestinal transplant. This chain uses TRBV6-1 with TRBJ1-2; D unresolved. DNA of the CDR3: TGTGCCAGCACCCTCCGAACGACGCAGAGCGAGTACACCTTC. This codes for CASTLRTTQSEYTF.